This T cell receptor (beta chain) was recovered during a study of STAT5B mutations in CD4+ large granular lymphocyte leukemia. Across the whole study: The CDR3 'QG' motif was associated with a particular HLA allele among healthy donors.

This was a survey-level run. Authors' analysis steps: Lowest detectable productive clonotype frequency was 2.59 x 10-5. This table comes from immunoSEQ multiplex PCR, and its TCRdb copy is limited to in-frame clones, with some not included. That table is the source of V, J and clone size, and D and trimming were worked out from the DNA. The profile shows approximately 30,000 clones, approximately 67% of them singletons. This clone was observed a handful of times. Sequencing was carried out using CD4+ T cells from blood buffy coats. This TCR was recovered from a human donor in good health.

In nucleotides, the CDR3 is TGTGCCAGCAGCTTGTACGGTAAAGGGAGGAACACCGGGGAGCTGTTTTTT. Its translation is CASSLYGKGRNTGELFF. The chain recombines TRBV11-2 with TRBJ2-2; D possibly corresponds to TRBD2 (5 bases). CDR1 is SGHAT and CDR2 is FQNNGV in the germline V gene. This CDR3 is built from 17 residues. Trimming shortened V by 3 bases and J by 1 base, and 15 bases separated the two germline ends.